These T cell receptor beta chains were read from a single sample in a study of T-cell memory formation after mild COVID-19. TCRdb re-derived calls from the 5' RACE reads in MiXCR, one entry per CDR3 protein. The sample carries approximately 490,000 distinct CDR3 sequences, 20% recorded once. Source material: PBMCs or a T cell subset sorted from them (not recorded which). These receptors were taken from an adult woman who had mild COVID-19 (a few samples of this study predate the infection). Cell type and time point are not known. The CDR3 runs from the conserved cysteine through the conserved F or W.

v_call	j_call	cdr3_aa
TRBV7-3	TRBJ2-2	CASSLIGGAGELFF
TRBV7-9	TRBJ2-1	CASSLRGGRQTHNEQFF
TRBV20-1	TRBJ2-7	CIVGQNYEQYF
TRBV20-1	TRBJ1-1	CSAEKHQGYTEAFF
TRBV19	TRBJ1-1	CASSRDRENTEAFF
TRBV7-6	TRBJ2-5	CASSLLGRIQETQYF
TRBV4-2	TRBJ2-3	CASAERVPTDTQYF
TRBV20-1	TRBJ2-1	CSARDPTSNEQFF
TRBV6-1	TRBJ1-6	CASSETYTGANSPLHF
TRBV7-2	TRBJ2-1	CASSWGRHNEQFF
TRBV20-1	TRBJ1-1	CSARDLRGAGNTEAFF
TRBV24-1	TRBJ2-1	CATSDPLGDEQFF
TRBV24-1	TRBJ1-1	CATSDGTGITEAFF
TRBV7-9	TRBJ2-6	CVGNNWANVLTF
TRBV7-9	TRBJ2-7	CASSLSRGGRLHEQYF
TRBV25-1	TRBJ1-2	CATAQGGGYGYTF
TRBV29-1	TRBJ1-2	CSVGGTGDSYGYTF
TRBV5-6	TRBJ2-7	CASSFPRGAGGYYEQYF
TRBV20-1	TRBJ2-7	CSARDYKGGISYEQYF
TRBV19	TRBJ1-2	CASSWQGNYGYTF
TRBV4-1	TRBJ2-7	CASSQGEGLYEQYF
TRBV19	TRBJ2-5	CASSMWETQYF
TRBV7-2	TRBJ2-7	CASSFTGAYEQYF
TRBV6-5	TRBJ2-3	CASRAVSGGADTQYF
TRBV4-2	TRBJ1-2	CASSRGVGDGYTF
TRBV20-1	TRBJ1-1	CSAPGQLNTEAFF
TRBV20-1	TRBJ2-7	CSAKKARGTYEQYF
TRBV27	TRBJ2-7	CASSTPGTSPREQYF
TRBV7-3	TRBJ2-6	CASSTRNSGANVLTF
TRBV4-3	TRBJ2-7	CASSGGWKGHSYEQYF
TRBV20-1	TRBJ2-3	CSAPKAPGRRNLPSTDTQYF
TRBV15	TRBJ1-5	CATSARTTGQPQHF
TRBV13	TRBJ1-1	CASSATGANTEAFF
TRBV9	TRBJ2-1	CASSQQTGEQYNEQFF
TRBV5-4	TRBJ2-3	CASSLARTSGSTDTQYF
TRBV25-1	TRBJ2-7	CASSVGLGTGVLSHEQYF
TRBV5-5	TRBJ2-2	CASSFQLGDTGELFF
TRBV24-1	TRBJ2-7	CATSDLQRQESHEQYF
TRBV6-2/TRBV6-3	TRBJ2-1	CASKGGLFYNEQFF
TRBV11-2	TRBJ2-3	CASSLVTSGKDTQYF
TRBV7-6	TRBJ2-1	CASSPTPIYDEQFF
TRBV24-1	TRBJ2-1	CATSPSTTSGRPRGNEQFF
TRBV29-1	TRBJ1-6	CSVSTVPNSPLHF
TRBV12-3/TRBV12-4	TRBJ2-1	CASSFGSRAPYNEQFF
TRBV18	TRBJ1-2	CASSPPGLKNYGYTF
TRBV7-9	TRBJ2-1	CASSLSAGWKAPRLAQFF